Listed below are T cell receptor beta chains from one sample, sequenced in a study of blood T cells in healthy people across ages. TCRdb passed the 5' RACE reads through MiXCR, listing each CDR3 protein once. The sample consists of around 990,000 distinct CDR3 sequences, under 40% of them appearing once. Sample: blood. These receptors were obtained from a man in his late teens or twenties in good health. CDR3s include the opening cysteine and the closing phenylalanine or tryptophan. Fields, in order: clone size, V gene, J gene, D gene, CDR3 DNA, CDR3 protein. A D gene is named only where the DNA matches it firmly. Not all rows give a size; the values are once, few, many and, for expanded clones, a class.

NA	TRBV3-1	TRBJ2-2	NA	TGTGCCAGCAGCCAAGATTCCCGGACACCTGCCGGGGAGCTGTTTTTT	CASSQDSRTPAGELFF
NA	TRBV12-3/TRBV12-4	TRBJ1-3	NA	TGTGCCAGCAGTCACCCGGGGCGCAGAAACACCATATATTTT	CASSHPGRRNTIYF
few	TRBV20-1	TRBJ1-5	NA	TGCAGTGCTCTCCGGGACGGAGGGATTTATAGCAATCAGCCCCAGCATTTT	CSALRDGGIYSNQPQHF
NA	TRBV28	TRBJ2-5	NA	TGTGCCAGCAGTTTAGTCCGGCAGACCCAGTACTTC	CASSLVRQTQYF
NA	TRBV12-3/TRBV12-4	TRBJ2-5	TRBD1	TGTGCCAGCAGTTACTTGACAGGGGGCAAGAGGACCCAGTACTTC	CASSYLTGGKRTQYF
NA	TRBV20-1	TRBJ2-5	NA	TGCAGTGCGATCCTCGGCGGCAACAATGAGCAGTACTTC	CSAILGGNNEQYF
NA	TRBV7-9	TRBJ2-1	NA	TGTGCCAGCAGCATAGGGGGGAAGCAGTTCTTC	CASSIGGKQFF
NA	TRBV20-1	TRBJ2-7	NA	TGCAGTGGTGCACAGCGGTCGGCGTACAATGAGCAGTACTTC	CSGAQRSAYNEQYF
NA	TRBV2	TRBJ2-3	NA	TGTACCAGCACTAGGGACTCCTACACAGATACGCAGTATTTT	CTSTRDSYTDTQYF
NA	TRBV7-2	TRBJ2-3	NA	TGTGCCAGCAGCTTAGTTGGGGTTGCAGATACGCAGTATTTT	CASSLVGVADTQYF
few	TRBV6-1	TRBJ2-1	NA	TGTGCCAGCAGCCACGGTGACAGCCTCAATGAGCAGTTCTTC	CASSHGDSLNEQFF
NA	TRBV25-1	TRBJ1-5	TRBD1	TGTGCCAGCAGTGGGACAGGGGGGTTCCAGACCCAGCATTTT	CASSGTGGFQTQHF
NA	TRBV2	TRBJ1-4	NA	TGTGCCAGCAGTGCGGGGATCGCAACTAATGAAAAACTGTTTTTT	CASSAGIATNEKLFF
NA	TRBV2	TRBJ1-2	NA	TGTGCCAGCAGTGTTCGGCCAGGGAGGAATGGCTACACCTTC	CASSVRPGRNGYTF
few	TRBV15	TRBJ1-2	TRBD1	TGTGCCACCAGCCTCGAGACAGGGACCCTCGCTGGCTACACCTTC	CATSLETGTLAGYTF